The sequence of this T cell receptor (beta chain) was determined in a study of cytomegalovirus exposure and HLA in healthy donors. Study as a whole: A subsequent analysis reported that the roughly 120 validation repertoires were produced on the same platform that had also been used for the roughly 670 first-cohort repertoires.

Germline CDR1 and CDR2: SGHAT and FQNNGV. The CDR3 is 15 residues long. The ends were cut back, 0 bases at V and 2 bases at J, with 10 bases in the middle. Study-level findings and limits: First-cohort TCR clusters were later found to tend to co-occur in the approximately 110 validation repertoires. Reports described diagnosis of cytomegalovirus status by the classifier as highly specific and sensitive.

This clone was seen once. Antigen specificity is unknown. Using immunoSEQ multiplex PCR, the repertoire was profiled, and TCRdb retains in-frame clones only, with some absent. The sample records tens of thousands of clones, 85% to 95% being singletons. This sequence joins TRBV11-2 and TRBJ1-2; D ambiguous. This TCR was sampled from a man younger than 35 in good health and CMV-seronegative. Sequences were obtained from PBMCs. The CDR3 region is CASSLDGRQNYGYTF. CDR3 nucleotides: TGTGCCAGCAGCTTAGACGGCAGGCAAAACTATGGCTACACCTTC.